These 22 T cell receptor beta chains share one sample of origin, sequenced in a study of blood T cell repertoires in COVID-19. TCRdb's copy holds only in-frame clones and misses some; the assay was immunoSEQ multiplex PCR. This table holds about 160,000 clones, about 88% found once. The sample taken for sequencing was peripheral blood. Receptors originate from a man between 60 and 75 years old with active or convalescent COVID-19.

This clone has just one count. The rearrangement uses TRBV19 and TRBJ2-3; TRBD2 agrees at 9 bases. The CDR3 contains 15 residues. Germline lookup yields CDR1 LNHDA and CDR2 SQIVND (reference sequence). V dropped 3 bases and J dropped 4; count of bases not matched to a gene: 5. CDR3 nucleotide sequence: TGTGCCAGTAGTATCGGCGCGGGGGGGCCAGATACGCAGTATTTT. Translating gives CASSIGAGGPDTQYF.

The genes are TRBV6-1 and TRBJ1-3; D perhaps matches TRBD1 (6 bases). Germline V CDR1 and CDR2: MNHNS, SASEGT. Trimming removed 1 base from V and 4 bases from J, with 8 bases in between. The CDR3 is 14 amino acids. CDR3 region: CASSEGGRGNTIYF. The CDR3 DNA sequence: TGTGCCAGCAGTGAAGGGGGGCGCGGAAACACCATATATTTT.

This chain links TRBV6-1 with TRBJ2-3, with D unresolved. In germline, CDR1 is MNHNS, CDR2 SASEGT. This CDR3 has 15 amino acids. V was trimmed by 2 bases and J by 0 bases, leaving 9 bases between them. CDR3 region: CASSEQAISTDTQYF. The CDR3 nucleotides are TGTGCCAGCAGTGAACAGGCGATTAGCACAGATACGCAGTATTTT.

Worth noting for this clone: The same CDR3 is also encoded by other DNA sequences in this sample. The rearrangement links TRBV14 to TRBJ1-1; D possibly corresponds to TRBD1 (6 bases). Germline-derived CDR1 and CDR2 are SGHDN and FVKESK. The CDR3 extends over 13 amino acids. Trimming removed 4 bases from V and 1 base from J, with 7 bases in between. This chain's CDR3 is CASSRQENTEAFF. Written as DNA, the CDR3 is TGTGCCAGCAGCCGACAGGAGAACACTGAAGCTTTCTTT.

The V call is TRBV6-1, the J call TRBJ1-5; D gene uncertain. Trimming removed 3 bases from V and 6 bases from J, with 12 bases in between. Germline lookup yields CDR1 MNHNS and CDR2 SASEGT. There are 14 residues in the CDR3. CDR3 DNA: TGTGCCAGCAGTGATGCGAGGGAGTTTCAGCCCCAGCATTTT. This sequence encodes CASSDAREFQPQHF.

V usage is TRBV27 and J usage is TRBJ1-2; D is unresolved. V lost 2 bases, J lost 2 bases, and 12 bases lay in between. From germline, CDR1 is MNHEY and CDR2 SMNVEV (reference sequence). The CDR3 consists of 15 residues. The CDR3 protein is CASSLLAGMNYGYTF. The CDR3 DNA is TGTGCCAGCAGTTTACTCGCCGGGATGAACTATGGCTACACCTTC.

The rearrangement links TRBV5-1 to TRBJ1-3; D not certain. The germline V gene has CDR1 SGHRS and CDR2 YFSETQ. V was cut by 0 bases and J by 4 bases, with 8 bases left in between. This CDR3 region has 14 residues. The CDR3, as DNA: TGCGCCAGCAGCTTGGCGACGGGGGGAAACACCATATATTTT. Its translation: CASSLATGGNTIYF.

This clone appeared once. The rearrangement uses TRBV6-5 and TRBJ1-3, with a weak D call TRBD1 (6 bases). This CDR3 is 16 amino acids long. The germline V and J ends were trimmed by 2 bases and 3 bases, with 14 bases remaining between them. The germline V gene encodes CDR1 MNHEY and CDR2 SVGAGI. The CDR3 nucleotides are TGTGCCAGCAGTTACCAACAGGGTATAGGTGGAAACACCATATATTTT. Its protein is CASSYQQGIGGNTIYF.

The chain combines TRBV7-6 with TRBJ1-1; possible D gene TRBD1, 5 bases. The CDR3 covers 15 residues. Trimming pared 1 base from V and 0 bases from J, leaving 9 bases between. Germline-derived CDR1 and CDR2 are SGHVS and FNYEAQ. CDR3 sequence: CASSLDGGVNTEAFF. The CDR3 nucleotides read TGTGCCAGCAGCTTAGATGGAGGGGTGAACACTGAAGCTTTCTTT.

J is TRBJ1-2 and V is TRBV10-1; D ambiguous. There are 11 residues in the CDR3. The germline V gene has CDR1 WNHNN and CDR2 SYGVQD (reference sequence). The germline V and J ends were trimmed by 6 bases and 7 bases, with 9 bases remaining between them. CDR3 DNA sequence: TGCGCCAGCAGGCGGTGGTCTGGCTACACCTTC. Amino acid sequence: CASRRWSGYTF.

V is TRBV29-1 and J is TRBJ2-1; D gene unclear. This CDR3 region has 11 residues. Germline lookup yields CDR1 SQVTM and CDR2 ANQGSEA. V was pared by 5 bases and J by 1 base, with 3 bases between. CDR3 protein: CSVPSYNEQFF. CDR3 bases: TGCAGCGTTCCGTCCTACAATGAGCAGTTCTTC.

On this clone: One end of the junction is discordant with germline, which a read error may explain. The genes are TRBV3-1 (or the pseudogene TRBV3-2) and TRBJ1-1; perhaps TRBD1 as D (6 bases). Germline V gene sequence: CDR1 LGHDT, CDR2 YNNKEL (reference sequence). This CDR3 contains 13 residues. CDR3 loop: CASSQGTAPEAFF. The CDR3 nucleotides are TGTGCCAGCAGCCAAGGGACAGCCCCTGAGGCTTTCTTT.

V is TRBV6-5 and J is TRBJ1-4, with D unclear. The germline gives CDR1 MNHEY, CDR2 SVGAGI. V was trimmed by 2 bases and J by 0 bases, leaving 4 bases between them. This CDR3 has 14 amino acids. The CDR3 reads CASSYVATNEKLFF. Here the CDR3 DNA reads TGTGCCAGCAGTTACGTAGCAACTAATGAAAAACTGTTTTTT.

V gene TRBV11-2 combines with J gene TRBJ2-1, with a weak D call TRBD1 (6 bases). V lost 5 bases and J lost 5, with 13 bases in between. Per germline, CDR1 SGHAT and CDR2 FQNNGV. The CDR3 sequence is 14 residues long. The CDR3 sequence is CASSPTGNNNEQFF. For the CDR3, the DNA is TGTGCCAGCAGCCCCACAGGGAACAACAATGAGCAGTTCTTC.

The rearrangement uses TRBV27 and TRBJ2-2; D may be TRBD2 (5 bases). Germline CDR1 reads MNHEY; CDR2 reads SMNVEV (reference sequence). The CDR3 is 18 amino acids. With 6 bases removed from V and 0 bases from J, the gap between germline ends came to 20 bases. The CDR3 spells CASSQRPLSVANTGELFF. The CDR3 DNA sequence: TGTGCCAGCAGCCAAAGACCCCTTAGCGTGGCGAACACCGGGGAGCTGTTTTTT.

The V gene is TRBV7-2, the J gene TRBJ2-1; D is unclear. There are 13 residues in the CDR3. Germline CDR1 SGHTA, CDR2 FQGNSA. V was clipped by 0 bases and J by 4 bases, with 4 bases between them. CDR3 region: CASSLAKYNEQFF. The CDR3 region has the DNA TGTGCCAGCAGCTTAGCCAAATACAATGAGCAGTTCTTC. The complete variable domain, with remaining parts taken from reference TRBV7-2 and TRBJ2-1, reads GAGVSQSPSNKVTEKGKDVELRCDPISGHTALYWYRQSLGQGLEFLIYFQGNSAPDKSGLPSDRFSAERTGGSVSTLTIQRTQQEDSAVYLCASSLAKYNEQFFGPGTRLTVL.

The chain recombines TRBV10-3 with TRBJ1-4; D may be TRBD1 (6 bases). V gave up 5 bases and J gave up 6 bases, with 10 bases separating them. The germline V gene has CDR1 ENHRY and CDR2 SYGVKD. This CDR3 spans 13 amino acids. Written as DNA, the CDR3 is TGTGCCATCAGTTCAGGGGAAGATGAAAAACTGTTTTTT. Residues: CAISSGEDEKLFF.

The chain uses TRBV5-8 and TRBJ2-5, with 9 bases aligning to TRBD1. Trimming removed 5 bases from V and 6 bases from J; junction bases left unmatched: 8. Germline loops: CDR1 SGHTS, CDR2 YDEGEE. The CDR3 totals 14 residues. The CDR3 DNA is TGTGCCAGCAGTCTACAGGGGGCAGTGAAGACCCAGTACTTC. Translated, it gives CASSLQGAVKTQYF.

The rearrangement uses TRBV7-9 and TRBJ2-3; 7 positions agree with TRBD2. CDR3 size: 15 residues. CDR1 and CDR2 (germline): SEHNR, FQNEAQ (reference sequence). The V segment lost 3 bases and the J segment 2 bases; nucleotides outside the gene matches: 5. CDR3: CASSFGSGDTDTQYF. CDR3 DNA sequence: TGTGCCAGCAGCTTCGGGAGCGGGGACACAGATACGCAGTATTTT. Full variable domain (outside the CDR3, taken from reference TRBV7-9 and TRBJ2-3): DTGVSQNPRHKITKRGQNVTFRCDPISEHNRLYWYRQTLGQGPEFLTYFQNEAQLEKSRLLSDRFSAERPKGSFSTLEIQRTEQGDSAMYLCASSFGSGDTDTQYFGPGTRLTVL.

This chain links TRBV2 with TRBJ1-2; D is ambiguous. V dropped 4 bases and J dropped 7 bases, with 10 bases sitting between them. The CDR3 sequence is 12 residues long. CDR1 is SNHLY and CDR2 is FYNNEI in the germline V gene. The CDR3 nucleotides are TGTGCCAGCAGTGTGGCAGAATCTGGCTACACCTTC. The encoded protein is CASSVAESGYTF.

The rearrangement uses TRBV28 and TRBJ2-7; tentative D call: TRBD1 (6 bases). The CDR3 has 14 residues. Between the trimmed V and J ends, which lost 8 bases and 4 bases, there was a span of 18 bases. Germline lookup yields CDR1 MDHEN and CDR2 SYDVKM. DNA of the CDR3: TGTGCCAGCCTGGGACCGGACAGAGCTTACGAGCAGTACTTC. This codes for CASLGPDRAYEQYF.

This sequence joins TRBV14 and TRBJ2-6; D is possibly TRBD2 (6 bases). The CDR3 has 17 residues. CDR1 and CDR2 from the germline V gene are SGHDN and FVKESK. Trimming removed 0 bases from V and 4 bases from J, with 13 bases in between. The DNA of the CDR3 is TGTGCCAGCAGCCAAGATGTGGGGGGTTCCGGGGCCAACGTCCTGACTTTC. Protein product: CASSQDVGGSGANVLTF.